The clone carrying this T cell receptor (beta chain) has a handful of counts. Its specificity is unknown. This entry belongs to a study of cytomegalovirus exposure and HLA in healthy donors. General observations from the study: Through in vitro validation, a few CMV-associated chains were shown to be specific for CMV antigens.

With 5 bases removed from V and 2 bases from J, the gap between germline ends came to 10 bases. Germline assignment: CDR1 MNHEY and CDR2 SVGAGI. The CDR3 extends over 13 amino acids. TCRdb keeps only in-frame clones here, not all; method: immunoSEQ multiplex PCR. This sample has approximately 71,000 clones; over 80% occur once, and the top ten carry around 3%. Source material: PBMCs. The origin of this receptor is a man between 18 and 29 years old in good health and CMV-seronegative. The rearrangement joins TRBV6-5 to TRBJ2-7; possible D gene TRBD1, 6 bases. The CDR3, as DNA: TGTGCCAGCAGTACTGGGGGCGCCTACGAGCAGTACTTC. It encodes CASSTGGAYEQYF.